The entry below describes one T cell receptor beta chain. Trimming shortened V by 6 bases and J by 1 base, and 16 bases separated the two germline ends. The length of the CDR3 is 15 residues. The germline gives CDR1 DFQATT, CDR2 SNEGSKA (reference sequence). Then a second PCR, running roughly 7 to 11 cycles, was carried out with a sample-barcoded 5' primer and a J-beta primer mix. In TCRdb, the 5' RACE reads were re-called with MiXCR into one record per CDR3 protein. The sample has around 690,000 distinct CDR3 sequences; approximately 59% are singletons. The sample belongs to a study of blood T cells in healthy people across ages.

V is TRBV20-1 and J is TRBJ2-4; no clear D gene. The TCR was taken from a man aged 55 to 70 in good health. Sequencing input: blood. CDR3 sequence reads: CSALKLPLAKNIQYF. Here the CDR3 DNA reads TGCAGTGCACTGAAGTTACCTCTGGCCAAAAACATTCAGTACTTC.